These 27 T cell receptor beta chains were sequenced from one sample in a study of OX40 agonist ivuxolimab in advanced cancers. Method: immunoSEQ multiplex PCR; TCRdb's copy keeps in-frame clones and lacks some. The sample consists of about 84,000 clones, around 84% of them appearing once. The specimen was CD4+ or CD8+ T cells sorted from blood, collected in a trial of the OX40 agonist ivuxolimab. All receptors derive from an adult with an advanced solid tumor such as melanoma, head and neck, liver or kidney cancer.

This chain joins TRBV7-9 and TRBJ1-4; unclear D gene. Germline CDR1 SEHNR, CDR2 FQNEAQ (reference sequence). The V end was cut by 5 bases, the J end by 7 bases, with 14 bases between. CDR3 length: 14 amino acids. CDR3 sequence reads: CASSGEGSGEKLFF. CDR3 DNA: TGTGCCAGCAGCGGGGAGGGTAGTGGTGAAAAACTGTTTTTT.

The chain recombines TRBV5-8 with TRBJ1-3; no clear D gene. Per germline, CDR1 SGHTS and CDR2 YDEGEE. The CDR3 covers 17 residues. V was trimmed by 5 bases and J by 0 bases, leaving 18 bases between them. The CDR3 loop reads CASRFTSLSSSGNTIYF. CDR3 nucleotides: TGTGCCAGCAGGTTTACCAGCTTATCAAGCTCTGGAAACACCATATATTTT.

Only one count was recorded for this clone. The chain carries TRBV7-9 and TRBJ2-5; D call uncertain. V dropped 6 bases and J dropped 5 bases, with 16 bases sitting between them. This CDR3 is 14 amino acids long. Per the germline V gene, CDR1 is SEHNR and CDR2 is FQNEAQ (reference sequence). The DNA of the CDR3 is TGTGCCAGCAGTTTCGACTCCTTTTGGGAGACCCAGTACTTC. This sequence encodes CASSFDSFWETQYF.

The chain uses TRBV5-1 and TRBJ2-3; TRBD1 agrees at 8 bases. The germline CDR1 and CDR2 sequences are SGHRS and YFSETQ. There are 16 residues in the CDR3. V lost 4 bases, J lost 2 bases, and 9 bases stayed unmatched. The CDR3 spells CASSARGLDTTDTQYF. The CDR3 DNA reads TGCGCCAGCAGCGCCAGGGGGCTAGACACCACAGATACGCAGTATTTT. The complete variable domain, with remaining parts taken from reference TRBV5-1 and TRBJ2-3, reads KAGVTQTPRYLIKTRGQQVTLSCSPISGHRSVSWYQQTPGQGLQFLFEYFSETQRNKGNFPGRFSGRQFSNSRSEMNVSTLELGDSALYLCASSARGLDTTDTQYFGPGTRLTVL.

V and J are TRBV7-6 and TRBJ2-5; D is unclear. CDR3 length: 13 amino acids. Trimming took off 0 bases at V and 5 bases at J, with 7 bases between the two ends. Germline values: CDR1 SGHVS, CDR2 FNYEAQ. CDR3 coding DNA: TGTGCCAGCAGCTTAGCGGCCGGGGAGACCCAGTACTTC. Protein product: CASSLAAGETQYF.

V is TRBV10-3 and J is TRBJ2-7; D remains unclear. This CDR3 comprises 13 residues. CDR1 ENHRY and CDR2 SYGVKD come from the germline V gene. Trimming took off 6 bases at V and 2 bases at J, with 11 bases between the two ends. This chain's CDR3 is CAIRGGSAYEQYF. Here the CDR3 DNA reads TGTGCCATCAGAGGCGGTTCTGCCTACGAGCAGTACTTC.

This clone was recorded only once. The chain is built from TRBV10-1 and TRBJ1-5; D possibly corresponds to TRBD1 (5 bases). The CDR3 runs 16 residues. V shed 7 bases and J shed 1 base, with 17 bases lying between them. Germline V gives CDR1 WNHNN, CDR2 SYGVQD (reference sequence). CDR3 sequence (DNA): TGCGCCAGCATCCCTCGGGGGGGAAGGAGCAATCAGCCCCAGCATTTT. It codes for CASIPRGGRSNQPQHF.

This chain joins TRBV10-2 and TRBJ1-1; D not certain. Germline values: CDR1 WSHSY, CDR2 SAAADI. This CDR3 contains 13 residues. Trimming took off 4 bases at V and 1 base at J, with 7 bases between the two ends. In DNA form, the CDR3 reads TGCGCCAGCAGTGCTTCAGGGAACACTGAAGCTTTCTTT. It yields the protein CASSASGNTEAFF.

The CDR3, as DNA: TGTGCCAGCAGCTCCATAGCGGCCGCCAAAGAGACCCAGTACTTC. Translated: CASSSIAAAKETQYF. The chain carries TRBV11-1 and TRBJ2-5, with D perhaps TRBD2 (6 bases). The CDR3 is 15 residues long. V was shortened by 4 bases and J by 3 bases, with 15 bases between the two germline ends. Germline V gene lookup returns CDR1 SGHAT and CDR2 FQDESV (reference sequence).

CDR3 coding DNA: TGTGCCAGCAGCCGGGAGGGCTTGAGGGGCGGTGAGCAGTTCTTC. This sequence encodes CASSREGLRGGEQFF. This chain joins TRBV5-4 and TRBJ2-1; TRBD2 agrees at 8 bases. Germline V gene data show CDR1 as SGHNT and CDR2 as YYREEE (reference sequence). After removal of 4 bases from V and 9 bases from J, the junction contained 12 bases not matched to a gene. The CDR3 totals 15 residues.

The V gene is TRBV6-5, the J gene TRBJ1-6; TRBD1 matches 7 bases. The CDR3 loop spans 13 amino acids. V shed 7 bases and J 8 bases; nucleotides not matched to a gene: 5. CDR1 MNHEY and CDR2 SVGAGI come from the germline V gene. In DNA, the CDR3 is TGTGCCAGCAACAGACAGGGTGATTCACCCCTCCACTTT. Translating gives CASNRQGDSPLHF.

DNA for the CDR3: TGTGCCATCAAGGGTTGGCAGGACCCTAGCGAGCCCCAGCATTTT. This sequence encodes CAIKGWQDPSEPQHF. The V and J genes are TRBV10-3 and TRBJ1-5; the D is unclear. The V and J ends lost 7 bases and 8 bases respectively, with 21 bases between them. This CDR3 has 15 amino acids. From germline, CDR1 is ENHRY and CDR2 SYGVKD.

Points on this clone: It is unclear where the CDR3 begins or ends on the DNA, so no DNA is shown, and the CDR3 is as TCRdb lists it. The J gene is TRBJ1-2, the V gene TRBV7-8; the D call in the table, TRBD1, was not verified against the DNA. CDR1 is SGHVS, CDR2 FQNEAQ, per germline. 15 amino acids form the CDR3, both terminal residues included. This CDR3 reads CASSSGGNVGQGSTF.

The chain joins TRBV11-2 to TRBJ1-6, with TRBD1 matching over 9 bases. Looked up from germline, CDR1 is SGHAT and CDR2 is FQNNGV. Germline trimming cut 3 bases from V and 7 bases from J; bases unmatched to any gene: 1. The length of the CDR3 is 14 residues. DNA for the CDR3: TGTGCCAGCAGCTTTGGACAGGGGAATTCACCCCTCCACTTT. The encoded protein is CASSFGQGNSPLHF.

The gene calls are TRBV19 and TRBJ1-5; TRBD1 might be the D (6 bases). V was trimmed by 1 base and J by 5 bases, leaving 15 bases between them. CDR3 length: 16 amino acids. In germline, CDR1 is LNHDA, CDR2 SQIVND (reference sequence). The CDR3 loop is CASSIGLNRDHQPQHF. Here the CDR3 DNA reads TGTGCCAGTAGTATAGGCCTGAACAGGGATCATCAGCCCCAGCATTTT.

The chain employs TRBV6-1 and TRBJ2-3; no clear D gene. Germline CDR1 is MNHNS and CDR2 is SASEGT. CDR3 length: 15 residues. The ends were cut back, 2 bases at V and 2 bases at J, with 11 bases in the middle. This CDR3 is CASSELVRSTDTQYF. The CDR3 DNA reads TGTGCCAGCAGTGAACTCGTTAGATCCACAGATACGCAGTATTTT.

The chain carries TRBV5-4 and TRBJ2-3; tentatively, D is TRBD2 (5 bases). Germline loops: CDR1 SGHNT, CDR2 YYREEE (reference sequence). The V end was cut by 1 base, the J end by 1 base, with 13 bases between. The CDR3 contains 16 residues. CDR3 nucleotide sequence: TGTGCCAGCAGCTTGAATCCCGGGATCGGCACAGATACGCAGTATTTT. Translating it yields CASSLNPGIGTDTQYF.

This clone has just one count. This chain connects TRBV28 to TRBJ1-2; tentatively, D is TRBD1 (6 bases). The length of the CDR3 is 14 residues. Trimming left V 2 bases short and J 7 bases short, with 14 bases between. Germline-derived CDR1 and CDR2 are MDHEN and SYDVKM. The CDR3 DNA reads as TGTGCCAGCAGTTTACCACAGGGCCTATTTGGCTACACCTTC. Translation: CASSLPQGLFGYTF.

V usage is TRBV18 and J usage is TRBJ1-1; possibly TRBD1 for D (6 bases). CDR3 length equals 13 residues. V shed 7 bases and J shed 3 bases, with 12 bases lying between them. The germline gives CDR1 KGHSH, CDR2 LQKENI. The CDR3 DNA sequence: TGTGCCAGCTGCATACAGGGAGACACTGAAGCTTTCTTT. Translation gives CASCIQGDTEAFF.

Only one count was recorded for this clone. CDR3 DNA: TGTGCCAGCTCACCCGCGGGGGGTACGGGAGGTGAGCAGTACTTC. It specifies CASSPAGGTGGEQYF. The rearrangement links TRBV18 to TRBJ2-7; TRBD2 matches 8 bases. Germline CDR1 reads KGHSH; CDR2 reads LQKENI. This CDR3 contains 15 residues. V was pared by 3 bases and J by 7 bases, with 11 bases of the junction left unmatched. Looking up the rest from reference TRBV18 and TRBJ2-7 gives the full variable domain: NAGVMQNPRHLVRRRGQEARLRCSPMKGHSHVYWYRQLPEEGLKFMVYLQKENIIDESGMPKERFSAEFPKEGPSILRIQQVVRGDSAAYFCASSPAGGTGGEQYFGPGTRLTVT.

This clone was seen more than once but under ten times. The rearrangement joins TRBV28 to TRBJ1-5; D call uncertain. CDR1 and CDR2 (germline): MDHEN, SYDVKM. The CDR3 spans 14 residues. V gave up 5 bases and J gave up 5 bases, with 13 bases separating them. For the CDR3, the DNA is TGTGCCAGCAGTACCGGGTCTGGGGATCAGCCCCAGCATTTT. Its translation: CASSTGSGDQPQHF.

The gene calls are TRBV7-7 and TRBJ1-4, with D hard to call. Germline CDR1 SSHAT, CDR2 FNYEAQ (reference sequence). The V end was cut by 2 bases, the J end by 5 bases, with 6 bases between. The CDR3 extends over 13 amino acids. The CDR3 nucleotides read TGTGCCAGCAGCTTATCTGAGAATGAAAAACTGTTTTTT. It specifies CASSLSENEKLFF.

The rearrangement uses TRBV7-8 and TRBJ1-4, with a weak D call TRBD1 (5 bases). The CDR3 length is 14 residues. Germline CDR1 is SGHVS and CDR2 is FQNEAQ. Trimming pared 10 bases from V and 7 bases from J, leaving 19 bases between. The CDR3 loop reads CANPGAPDGEKLFF. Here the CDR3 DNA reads TGTGCCAATCCCGGGGCTCCTGATGGTGAAAAACTGTTTTTT.

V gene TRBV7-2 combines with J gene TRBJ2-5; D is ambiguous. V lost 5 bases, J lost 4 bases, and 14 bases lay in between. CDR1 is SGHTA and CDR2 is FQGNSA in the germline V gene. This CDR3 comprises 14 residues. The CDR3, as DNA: TGTGCCAGCAGCCGTATTGCAGGAAGAGAGACCCAGTACTTC. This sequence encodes CASSRIAGRETQYF.

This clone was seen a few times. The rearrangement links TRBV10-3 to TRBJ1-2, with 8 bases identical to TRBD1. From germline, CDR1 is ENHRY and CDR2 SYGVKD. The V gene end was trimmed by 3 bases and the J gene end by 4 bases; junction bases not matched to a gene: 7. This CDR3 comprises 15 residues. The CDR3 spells CAISDNRGMGYGYTF. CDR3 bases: TGTGCCATCAGTGATAACAGGGGGATGGGCTATGGCTACACCTTC.

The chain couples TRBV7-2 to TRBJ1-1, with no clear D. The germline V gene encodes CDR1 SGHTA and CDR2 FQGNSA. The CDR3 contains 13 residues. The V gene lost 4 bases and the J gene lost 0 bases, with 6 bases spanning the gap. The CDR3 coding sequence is TGTGCCAGCAGCTGGGCAGTGAACACTGAAGCTTTCTTT. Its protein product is CASSWAVNTEAFF.

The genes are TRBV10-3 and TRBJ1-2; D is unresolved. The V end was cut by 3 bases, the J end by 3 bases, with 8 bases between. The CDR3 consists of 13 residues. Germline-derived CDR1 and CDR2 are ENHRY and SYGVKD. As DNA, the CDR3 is TGTGCCATCAGTGACAACGGAGACTATGGCTACACCTTC. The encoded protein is CAISDNGDYGYTF.